The present T cell receptor (beta chain) was sequenced within a study of blood T cell repertoires in COVID-19. Profiling relied on immunoSEQ multiplex PCR, and the TCRdb table lists in-frame clones only, not all of them. In the table there are under 150,000 clones, 65% to 90% of which are singletons. V was pared by 0 bases and J by 3 bases, with 1 base of the junction left unmatched. Germline V gene lookup returns CDR1 SGHAT and CDR2 FQNNGV. The CDR3 is made up of 15 amino acids. The sequenced sample was PBMCs or T cells enriched from blood (not recorded which). This chain links TRBV11-2 with TRBJ2-7; TRBD2 matches 11 bases. This receptor was identified in a woman between 45 and 65 years old who had recovered from COVID-19. CDR3 protein: CASSLEGTSGYEQYF. For the CDR3, the DNA is TGTGCCAGCAGCTTAGAGGGGACTAGCGGCTACGAGCAGTACTTC.